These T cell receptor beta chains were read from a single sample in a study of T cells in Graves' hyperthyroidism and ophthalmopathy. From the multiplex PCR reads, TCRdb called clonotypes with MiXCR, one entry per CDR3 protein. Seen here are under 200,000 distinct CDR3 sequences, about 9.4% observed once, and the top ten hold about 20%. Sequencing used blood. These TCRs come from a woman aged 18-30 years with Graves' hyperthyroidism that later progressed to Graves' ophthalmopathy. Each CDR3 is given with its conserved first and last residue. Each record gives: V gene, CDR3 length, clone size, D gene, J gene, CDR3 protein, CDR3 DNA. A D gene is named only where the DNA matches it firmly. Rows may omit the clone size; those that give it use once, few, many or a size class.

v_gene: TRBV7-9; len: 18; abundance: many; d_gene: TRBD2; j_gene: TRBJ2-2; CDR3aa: CASSLRRGAGAGTGELFF; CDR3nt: TGTGCCAGCAGTCTGAGAAGGGGAGCGGGAGCAGGAACCGGGGAGCTGTTTTTT
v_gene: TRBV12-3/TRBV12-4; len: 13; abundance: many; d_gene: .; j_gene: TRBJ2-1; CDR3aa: CASRPTGPDEQFF; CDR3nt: TGTGCCAGCAGACCTACAGGGCCCGATGAGCAGTTCTTC
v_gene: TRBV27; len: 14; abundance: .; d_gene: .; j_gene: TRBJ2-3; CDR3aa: CATARAQPTDTQYF; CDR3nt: TGTGCCACCGCCAGAGCCCAGCCGACGGATACGCAGTATTTT
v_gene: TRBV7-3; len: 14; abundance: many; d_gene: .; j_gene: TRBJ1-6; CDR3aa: CASSPGTRNSPLHF; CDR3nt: TGTGCCAGCAGCCCCGGGACGAGGAATTCACCCCTCCACTTT
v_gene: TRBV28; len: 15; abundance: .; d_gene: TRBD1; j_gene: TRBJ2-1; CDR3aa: CASSLSWTGGNEQFF; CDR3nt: TGTGCCAGCAGTCTAAGTTGGACAGGGGGCAATGAGCAGTTCTTC
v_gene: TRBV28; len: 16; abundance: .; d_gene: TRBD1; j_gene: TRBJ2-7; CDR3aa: CASSSVGTVLTHEQYF; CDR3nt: TGTGCCAGCAGTTCCGTCGGGACAGTACTTACCCACGAGCAGTACTTC
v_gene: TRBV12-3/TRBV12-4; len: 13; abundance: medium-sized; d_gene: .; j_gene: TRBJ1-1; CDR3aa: CASSLTPNTEAFF; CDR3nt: TGTGCCAGCAGTTTAACACCGAACACTGAAGCTTTCTTT
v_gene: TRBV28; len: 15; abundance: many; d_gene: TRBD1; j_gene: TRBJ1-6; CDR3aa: CASSLRTGNNSPLHF; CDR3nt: TGTGCCAGCAGTTTAAGGACAGGGAATAATTCACCCCTCCACTTT
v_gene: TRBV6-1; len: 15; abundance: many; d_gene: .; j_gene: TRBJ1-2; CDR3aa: CASSERPVNGYGYTF; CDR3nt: TGTGCCAGCAGTGAACGCCCCGTTAACGGTTATGGCTACACCTTC
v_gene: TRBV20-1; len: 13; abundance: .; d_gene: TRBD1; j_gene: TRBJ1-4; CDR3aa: CSARDRRDEKLFF; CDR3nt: TGCAGTGCTAGGGACAGGAGAGACGAAAAACTGTTTTTT
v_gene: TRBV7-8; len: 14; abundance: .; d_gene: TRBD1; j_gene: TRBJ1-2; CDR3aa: CASSFRTGRDGYTF; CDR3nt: TGTGCCAGCAGCTTTCGGACAGGGAGGGATGGCTACACCTTC
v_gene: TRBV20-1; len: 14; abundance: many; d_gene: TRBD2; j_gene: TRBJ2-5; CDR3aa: CSARDLAVQETQYF; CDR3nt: TGCAGTGCTAGAGATCTAGCGGTCCAAGAGACCCAGTACTTC